These T cell receptor beta chains were read from a single sample in a study of shared clonotypes between healthy human individuals. The data were produced by immunoSEQ multiplex PCR, yet TCRdb's version contains in-frame clones alone and is incomplete. The sample includes over a million clones, about 80% seen only once; the top ten take 1.2% to 1.5%. Specimen: memory CD4+ T cells sorted from blood. The receptor set was obtained from a man younger than 35 in good health. Both conserved end residues are trimmed from each CDR3.

ASSLGTSGSFGGTQY	TRBV5-4	15
ASSDRGLGTDTQY	TRBV10-1	13
ASSIRQNTEAF	TRBV19	11
ASSPSTAGTDTQY	TRBV18	13
ASSVGLAGREQF	TRBV9	12
ASSGAGSNQPQH	TRBV6-1	12
AWREGQNTGELF	TRBV30	12
ASSVGGFDRNKNIQY	TRBV9	15
ASSLAEGPYGYT	TRBV7-2	12
ASRNRESTEAF	TRBV5-1	11
ASSLATLTGGNEAF	TRBV27	14
ASSKWDSNTEAF	TRBV19	12
ASSGANLAGTQY	TRBV5-1	12
ASSQEPGQVSYEQY	TRBV18	14
ASTDSRAPANYGYT	TRBV5-6	14
ASSEMWTSGNEQF	TRBV6-1	13
ASSWDSTGELF	TRBV5-5	11
AINEIPSGRGDTQY	TRBV10-3	14
ASSPGEQGRNTIY	TRBV18	13
ASSQSGDLKNEQF	TRBV4-1	13